This entry lists 5 T cell receptor beta chains sequenced from one sample in a study of identical twins. TCRdb redid the calling of the 5' RACE reads with MiXCR, one entry per CDR3 protein. The sample holds hundreds of thousands of distinct CDR3 sequences, over 20% seen once. Another study also made use of these data, one on T cells expressing NK-cell markers.

The sequencing input was PBMCs. These receptors were taken from a woman aged 18-35 years in good health.

This clonotype was found a few times. The rearrangement joins TRBV7-9 to TRBJ1-6; 9 bases are a match to TRBD1. This CDR3 has 14 amino acids. J lost 9 bases, V lost 5 bases, and 5 bases had no gene match. Germline V gene lookup returns CDR1 SEHNR and CDR2 FQNEAQ (reference sequence). The CDR3 sequence: CASSRGQGGSPLHF. The CDR3 DNA reads as TGTGCCAGCAGCCGGGGACAGGGAGGTTCACCCCTCCACTTT.

V usage is TRBV20-1 and J usage is TRBJ2-7, with 10 positions matching TRBD1. The CDR3 runs 16 residues. Germline values: CDR1 DFQATT, CDR2 SNEGSKA (reference sequence). J was trimmed by 1 base and V by 1 base; bases with no gene match: 7. The CDR3 here is CSARGIGTGVSYEQYF. The CDR3 region has the DNA TGCAGTGCTAGAGGGATCGGGACAGGGGTATCCTACGAGCAGTACTTC.

This clonotype occurred a few times. V gene TRBV11-2 combines with J gene TRBJ2-5; 10 positions agree with TRBD2. J lost 7 bases, V lost 3 bases, and 14 bases had no gene match. CDR3 length: 17 amino acids. Germline values: CDR1 SGHAT, CDR2 FQNNGV. CDR3 nucleotide sequence: TGTGCCAGCAGCTTGGTTTGGGCTAGCGGGAGTTCGGTGACCCAGTACTTC. Translating gives CASSLVWASGSSVTQYF.

This clonotype appeared a few times. The chain is built from TRBV7-9 and TRBJ2-2, with D perhaps matching TRBD1 (6 bases). CDR3 length: 16 amino acids. CDR1 is SEHNR, CDR2 FQNEAQ, per germline (reference sequence). With 0 bases removed from V and 2 bases from J, the gap between germline ends came to 10 bases. The CDR3 bases are TGTGCCAGCAGCTTAGCGGGGGCGAAAAACACCGGGGAGCTGTTTTTT. Amino acids: CASSLAGAKNTGELFF.

This clonotype appeared many times. J is TRBJ1-1 and V is TRBV20-1; no reliable D call. The V and J ends lost 0 bases and 5 bases respectively, with 7 bases between them. This CDR3 has 12 residues. CDR1 DFQATT and CDR2 SNEGSKA come from the germline V gene (reference sequence). The CDR3 region is CSARDRQTEAFF. CDR3 sequence (DNA): TGCAGTGCTAGAGATCGCCAGACTGAAGCTTTCTTT.